Below are 12 T cell receptor beta chains sequenced from a single sample in a study of monozygotic twins with inflammatory bowel disease (dated by TCRdb to between 2019 and 2020). Libraries were constructed by 5' RACE. Data came from an Illumina HiSeq 2500. Following reprocessing of the reads by TCRdb, the data hold one row per CDR3 protein sequence and no DNA is available. Per the sample table, the count is around 140,000 distinct CDR3 sequences. The ten top clones hold 2% to 3% of the sample. The sequenced material came from blood. These receptors were obtained from a human donor with ulcerative colitis or Crohn's disease, or a healthy co-twin of an affected twin (not recorded which).

This chain links TRBV7-9 with TRBJ1-2; the TRBD1 assignment by TCRdb is unverifiable without DNA. The CDR3 consists of 14 residues. In germline, CDR1 is SEHNR, CDR2 FQNEAQ (reference sequence). CDR3 residues: CASSQAGKNYGYTF.

CDR3 loop: CSASGGFWYEQYF. This chain uses TRBV20-1 with TRBJ2-7; TCRdb's assignment of TRBD1 cannot be checked, as there is no DNA. There are 13 residues in the CDR3. Germline-derived CDR1 and CDR2 are DFQATT and SNEGSKA (reference sequence).

This rearrangement joins TRBV7-2 to TRBJ2-3; the D gene TCRdb calls, TRBD1, cannot be checked with no DNA. The CDR3 is 15 amino acids. Germline values: CDR1 SGHTA, CDR2 FQGNSA. This CDR3 is CASSDQGTSTDTQYF.

The CDR3 protein is CASRKQGAQEQYF. The chain recombines TRBV25-1 with TRBJ2-7; TCRdb lists TRBD1, though no DNA is available to test this call. This CDR3 spans 13 amino acids. Germline V gene sequence: CDR1 MGHDK, CDR2 SYGVNS.

J is TRBJ1-2 and V is TRBV5-1; TCRdb's D call, TRBD1, is unchecked because there is no DNA. Germline V gene lookup returns CDR1 SGHRS and CDR2 YFSETQ. The CDR3 runs to 14 residues. The chain's CDR3 is CASSLETGSYGYTF.

This rearrangement joins TRBV9 to TRBJ2-3; the TCRdb D gene call, TRBD1, has no DNA to confirm it. CDR1 and CDR2 (germline): SGDLS, YYNGEE. This CDR3 has 16 residues. CDR3 loop: CASSVVSWGGRDTQYF.

The chain joins TRBV7-2 to TRBJ1-2; absent DNA, TCRdb's TRBD1 call cannot be checked. The CDR3 contains 15 residues. Germline CDR1 SGHTA, CDR2 FQGNSA. The CDR3 sequence is CASSLGDSRQYGYTF. Supplemented by reference TRBV7-2 and TRBJ1-2, the full variable domain reads GAGVSQSPSNKVTEKGKDVELRCDPISGHTALYWYRQSLGQGLEFLIYFQGNSAPDKSGLPSDRFSAERTGGSVSTLTIQRTQQEDSAVYLCASSLGDSRQYGYTFGSGTRLTVV.

The genes are TRBV14 and TRBJ1-2; the D call of TRBD1 rests on TCRdb alone, since no DNA is present to check it. Germline V gene sequence: CDR1 SGHDN, CDR2 FVKESK. The CDR3 is 14 residues long. This CDR3 reads CASSQVQPGSGYTF. Looking up the rest from reference TRBV14 and TRBJ1-2 gives the full variable domain: EAGVTQFPSHSVIEKGQTVTLRCDPISGHDNLYWYRRVMGKEIKFLLHFVKESKQDESGMPNNRFLAERTGGTYSTLKVQPAELEDSGVYFCASSQVQPGSGYTFGSGTRLTVV.

The CDR3 sequence: CASSPQLGVSETQYF. The chain has TRBV18 and TRBJ2-5; TCRdb selects TRBD1, and the lack of DNA leaves this call unchecked. Per the germline V gene, CDR1 is KGHSH and CDR2 is LQKENI. This CDR3 is built from 15 residues.

The J gene is TRBJ1-5, the V gene TRBV5-1; TCRdb proposes TRBD1, but this gene call is untestable without DNA. The CDR3 sequence is 15 residues long. Germline lookup yields CDR1 SGHRS and CDR2 YFSETQ. The CDR3: CASSPGIGGNQPQHF.

The chain carries TRBV5-4 and TRBJ2-7; the TCRdb D gene call, TRBD2, has no DNA to confirm it. The CDR3 has 15 amino acids. Germline lookup yields CDR1 SGHNT and CDR2 YYREEE (reference sequence). CDR3 protein: CASSSTSGGWDEQYF.

The chain joins TRBV5-4 to TRBJ2-3; TCRdb's D call of TRBD2 is untestable without DNA. CDR3 size: 15 residues. Germline V gene sequence: CDR1 SGHNT, CDR2 YYREEE (reference sequence). CDR3 in amino acids: CASSLVSGVPDTQYF.